This TCR beta chain was obtained from a study of shared clonotypes between healthy human individuals. V shed 4 bases and J shed 6 bases, with 22 bases lying between them. The CDR3 covers 16 residues. CDR1 is KGHSH, CDR2 LQKENI, per germline. The assay was immunoSEQ multiplex PCR, and TCRdb's table has in-frame clones only and misses some. Of 1,400,000 or so clones listed, approximately 98.5% are singletons. The sequencing sample was made of naive CD4+ T cells sorted from blood. The subset here: CD45RA+ positively selected. The chain couples TRBV18 to TRBJ2-7; D might be TRBD1 (5 bases). This receptor was identified in a man aged 25 to 40 in good health. CDR3 residues: CASSLPKPSGWSEQYF. In DNA, the CDR3 is TGTGCCAGCTCACTTCCAAAGCCATCAGGGTGGTCCGAGCAGTACTTC. Combining the CDR3 with reference TRBV18 and TRBJ2-7 gives the whole variable domain NAGVMQNPRHLVRRRGQEARLRCSPMKGHSHVYWYRQLPEEGLKFMVYLQKENIIDESGMPKERFSAEFPKEGPSILRIQQVVRGDSAAYFCASSLPKPSGWSEQYFGPGTRLTVT.